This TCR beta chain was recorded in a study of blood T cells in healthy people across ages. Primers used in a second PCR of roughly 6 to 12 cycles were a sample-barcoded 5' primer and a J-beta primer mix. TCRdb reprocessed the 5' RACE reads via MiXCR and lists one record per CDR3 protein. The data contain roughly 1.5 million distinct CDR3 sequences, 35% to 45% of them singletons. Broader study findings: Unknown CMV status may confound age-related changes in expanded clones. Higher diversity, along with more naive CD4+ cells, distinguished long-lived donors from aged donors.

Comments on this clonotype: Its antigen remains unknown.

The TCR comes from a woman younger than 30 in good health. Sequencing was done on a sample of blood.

The CDR3 here is CASRSRVYSNQPQHF. The CDR3 nucleotides are TGTGCCAGCAGATCCCGGGTTTATAGCAATCAGCCCCAGCATTTT. The chain joins TRBV27 to TRBJ1-5, with D hard to call. Germline lookup yields CDR1 MNHEY and CDR2 SMNVEV (reference sequence). V lost 6 bases and J lost 0, with 12 bases in between. The CDR3 has 15 amino acids.